Below, 11 T cell receptor beta chains from the same sample are listed, as sequenced in a study of preoperative IRX-2 immunotherapy in early breast cancer. Treatment reported: preoperative locoregional IRX-2 cytokine immunotherapy. Clones were sequenced by immunoSEQ multiplex PCR, and TCRdb holds only the in-frame ones, with some missing. Of about 98,000 clones in the sample, more than 80% were seen once. Sequences were derived from tumor tissue, sampled after IRX-2 immunotherapy. Every receptor here comes from a human donor with breast cancer.

This rearrangement joins TRBV5-1 to TRBJ2-2, with 9 bases identical to TRBD2. Per germline, CDR1 SGHRS and CDR2 YFSETQ. This CDR3 is built from 16 residues. V was pared by 2 bases and J by 0 bases, with 2 bases of the junction left unmatched. CDR3 residues: CASSLGLASNTGELFF. CDR3 DNA: TGCGCCAGCAGCTTAGGACTAGCGTCGAACACCGGGGAGCTGTTTTTT.

This clone occurred a few times. The chain joins TRBV19 to TRBJ1-2; maybe TRBD1 (5 bases). The germline V gene encodes CDR1 LNHDA and CDR2 SQIVND (reference sequence). Trimming took off 6 bases at V and 3 bases at J, with 17 bases between the two ends. The CDR3 spans 15 residues. CDR3 sequence (DNA): TGTGCCAGTAGCTCGGGACGAGGGGCCCACTATGGCTACACCTTC. It specifies CASSSGRGAHYGYTF.

The chain is built from TRBV19 and TRBJ2-2; D is unclear. Germline CDR1 is LNHDA and CDR2 is SQIVND (reference sequence). There are 13 residues in the CDR3. V was clipped by 4 bases and J by 6 bases, with 9 bases between them. CDR3 in DNA: TGTGCCAGTAGTAAGGACGGAGCCGGGGAGCTGTTTTTT. This encodes CASSKDGAGELFF.

The V and J genes are TRBV6-8 and TRBJ2-5, with D maybe TRBD1 (6 bases). Looked up from germline, CDR1 is MNHGY and CDR2 is SAAAGT. The V and J ends lost 6 bases and 1 base respectively, with 12 bases between them. The CDR3 is 14 amino acids. CDR3 protein: CASRSQGTQETQYF. CDR3 bases: TGTGCCAGCAGGTCTCAGGGGACCCAAGAGACCCAGTACTTC.

V and J are TRBV9 and TRBJ2-3; D might be TRBD1 (5 bases). Germline CDR1 and CDR2: SGDLS and YYNGEE. The CDR3 has 14 residues. Trimming removed 5 bases from V and 1 base from J, with 11 bases in between. CDR3 loop: CASSVQGRTDTQYF. The CDR3 bases are TGTGCCAGCAGTGTTCAGGGTCGCACAGATACGCAGTATTTT.

The chain recombines TRBV5-1 with TRBJ2-2; 7 bases are shared with TRBD2. CDR1 is SGHRS and CDR2 is YFSETQ in the germline V gene. The V and J ends lost 3 bases and 1 base, in that order; junction bases with no gene match: 3. CDR3 length: 15 amino acids. The CDR3 loop reads CASSSPSGNTGELFF. DNA for the CDR3: TGCGCCAGCAGCTCCCCTAGCGGGAACACCGGGGAGCTGTTTTTT.

This sequence joins TRBV30 and TRBJ1-2; D gene uncertain. The CDR3 sequence is 11 residues long. The germline CDR1 and CDR2 sequences are GTSNPN and SVGIG (reference sequence). V was cut by 4 bases and J by 0 bases, with 3 bases left in between. Here the CDR3 reads CAWTSNYGYTF. The DNA for the CDR3 is TGTGCCTGGACCTCTAACTATGGCTACACCTTC.

This chain joins TRBV6-8 and TRBJ1-1; 7 bases match TRBD1. Unmatched junction bases numbered 8, after V lost 0 bases and J lost 7 bases. This CDR3 region has 15 residues. Germline CDR1 MNHGY, CDR2 SAAAGT. The DNA for the CDR3 is TGTGCCAGCAGTTACTCACAGACAGGGAGGGATGAAGCTTTCTTT. It yields the protein CASSYSQTGRDEAFF.

The rearrangement links TRBV30 to TRBJ1-4; D not certain. V lost 8 bases and J lost 8, with 15 bases in between. This CDR3 contains 12 residues. Per the germline V gene, CDR1 is GTSNPN and CDR2 is SVGIG (reference sequence). The CDR3 region is CAGEVLGEKLFF. In DNA, the CDR3 is TGTGCCGGGGAGGTGTTGGGCGAAAAACTGTTTTTT.

The genes are TRBV28 and TRBJ1-5, with a tentative D call TRBD1 (6 bases). Germline V gene data show CDR1 as MDHEN and CDR2 as SYDVKM. V was shortened by 6 bases and J by 8 bases, with 14 bases between the two germline ends. The CDR3 sequence is 13 residues long. The CDR3 region has the DNA TGTGCCAGCAGCAGTACAGGGTTGAAGCCCCAGCATTTT. This translates into CASSSTGLKPQHF.

V gene TRBV14 combines with J gene TRBJ2-1; 12 bases are a match to TRBD2. Trimming at V came to 4 bases and at J to 3 bases, leaving 4 bases not matched to a gene. This CDR3 region has 16 residues. CDR1 and CDR2 (germline): SGHDN, FVKESK. The CDR3 reads CASSLRTSGDYNEQFF. CDR3 sequence (DNA): TGTGCCAGCAGCCTTCGGACTAGCGGGGACTACAATGAGCAGTTCTTC.